Listed here are 32 T cell receptor beta chains from one sample, sequenced in a study of T cell responses to AZD1222 COVID-19 vaccine. Repertoires were generated with immunoSEQ multiplex PCR, while TCRdb's copy carries only in-frame clones and drops some. The sample has approximately 67,000 clones, approximately 80% seen once. Sample: peripheral blood, taken on day 0 of AZD1222 vaccination. The source of these receptors is an adult in good health.

The chain uses TRBV28 and TRBJ1-2, with 7 nucleotides matching TRBD1. Germline-derived CDR1 and CDR2 are MDHEN and SYDVKM. The ends lost 4 bases at V and 6 bases at J; junction bases unmatched: 8. There are 14 residues in the CDR3. The CDR3 coding sequence is TGTGCCAGCAGTTCCTCGACAGGGAGGGATGGCTACACCTTC. It translates to CASSSSTGRDGYTF.

This clone was counted between two and nine times. The chain is built from TRBV27 and TRBJ1-1; a possible D gene is TRBD1 (5 bases). The ends were cut back, 5 bases at V and 4 bases at J, with 11 bases in the middle. The CDR3 is 13 residues long. CDR1 is MNHEY and CDR2 is SMNVEV in the germline V gene (reference sequence). The DNA of the CDR3 is TGTGCCAGCAGTCCGGGGGGGATCACTGAAGCTTTCTTT. This translates into CASSPGGITEAFF.

V is TRBV27 and J is TRBJ2-1; 8 nucleotides match TRBD2. Trimming took 1 base from V and 6 from J; bases not matched to a gene: 11. Germline V CDR1 and CDR2: MNHEY, SMNVEV (reference sequence). The CDR3 length is 17 residues. The CDR3: CASSLFITGTSGNEQFF. Here the CDR3 DNA reads TGTGCCAGCAGTTTATTCATAACTGGAACTAGCGGCAATGAGCAGTTCTTC.

The rearrangement joins TRBV18 to TRBJ1-2; the D gene is possibly TRBD1 (5 bases). There are 13 residues in the CDR3. The V gene's germline CDR1 is KGHSH and CDR2 LQKENI. Trimming cost V 3 bases and J 11 bases, with 16 bases left between them. CDR3 sequence: CASSPDRSWGYTF. The CDR3 DNA follows: TGTGCCAGCTCACCGGACCGCTCCTGGGGGTACACCTTC.

The chain combines TRBV2 with TRBJ1-1, with a tentative D call TRBD1 (6 bases). The germline V gene has CDR1 SNHLY and CDR2 FYNNEI. This CDR3 region has 14 residues. V was cut by 5 bases and J by 3 bases, with 13 bases left in between. CDR3 coding DNA: TGTGCCAGCAGTAGGACTGAGGGGGACACTGAAGCTTTCTTT. Its translation: CASSRTEGDTEAFF.

This chain links TRBV4-3 with TRBJ1-1, with D perhaps TRBD1 (5 bases). Germline V lookup: CDR1 LGHNA, CDR2 YSLEER. V was trimmed by 4 bases and J by 4 bases, leaving 10 bases between them. This CDR3 region has 13 residues. The CDR3 sequence: CASSPRGSTEAFF. CDR3 nucleotides: TGCGCCAGCAGCCCCCGGGGCAGCACTGAAGCTTTCTTT.

The chain couples TRBV30 to TRBJ1-1, with 12 positions matching TRBD1. Losses at the gene ends were 5 bases for V and 8 bases for J; bases not matched to a gene: 3. This CDR3 has 12 amino acids. CDR1 and CDR2 (germline): GTSNPN, SVGIG (reference sequence). CDR3 DNA: TGTGCCTGGGGGACAGGGGGCCTCGAAGCTTTCTTT. It specifies CAWGTGGLEAFF.

The chain carries TRBV3-1 (or the pseudogene TRBV3-2) and TRBJ1-6; D unresolved. V lost 4 bases and J 10 bases, leaving 8 bases between the germline ends. CDR1 LGHDT and CDR2 YNNKEL come from the germline V gene (reference sequence). The CDR3 runs to 12 residues. CDR3 DNA: TGTGCCAGCAGCCTGAACAACTCACCCCTCCACTTT. It encodes CASSLNNSPLHF.

V usage is TRBV11-2 and J usage is TRBJ2-7; 7 nucleotides line up with TRBD2. The length of the CDR3 is 15 residues. V lost 3 bases to trimming and J lost 4 bases; unmatched junction nucleotides: 9. CDR1 is SGHAT and CDR2 is FQNNGV in the germline V gene. CDR3 DNA: TGTGCCAGCAGCTTCAGCAGCGGGGCACAGTACGAGCAGTACTTC. Its protein is CASSFSSGAQYEQYF.

The chain uses TRBV27 and TRBJ1-2; D gene ambiguous. Between the trimmed V and J ends, which lost 2 bases and 4 bases, there was a span of 8 bases. Germline V gene sequence: CDR1 MNHEY, CDR2 SMNVEV (reference sequence). The CDR3 has 13 residues. The CDR3 DNA follows: TGTGCCAGCAGTTTAACGATCGGCTATGGCTACACCTTC. As protein: CASSLTIGYGYTF.

V and J are TRBV27 and TRBJ1-5; 10 nucleotides match TRBD1. The CDR3 loop spans 15 amino acids. V was pared by 6 bases and J by 3 bases, with 5 bases of the junction left unmatched. Germline V CDR1 and CDR2: MNHEY, SMNVEV (reference sequence). The CDR3 spells CASRGGQGFNQPQHF. The CDR3 nucleotides are TGTGCCAGCAGGGGGGGACAGGGGTTCAATCAGCCCCAGCATTTT.

V and J are TRBV7-2 and TRBJ1-5; 8 positions agree with TRBD1. Germline CDR1 SGHTA, CDR2 FQGNSA. The CDR3 contains 15 residues. V lost 2 bases to trimming and J lost 5 bases; unmatched junction nucleotides: 5. This CDR3 reads CASSLLGTGYQPQHF. For the CDR3, the DNA is TGTGCCAGCAGCTTACTCGGGACAGGTTATCAGCCCCAGCATTTT.

This clone was picked up one time. The chain combines TRBV5-1 with TRBJ1-1; 8 nucleotides line up with TRBD1. J gave up 6 bases and V 2 bases, and 9 bases lay outside the gene matches. Germline V gene data show CDR1 as SGHRS and CDR2 as YFSETQ. The CDR3 runs to 15 residues. The CDR3 DNA reads TGCGCCAGCAGCTTAAAGGGGCAGGGGGCCGCTGAAGCTTTCTTT. Translation gives CASSLKGQGAAEAFF.

The chain carries TRBV5-8 and TRBJ1-5; a possible D gene is TRBD1 (5 bases). The CDR3 totals 16 residues. Germline V lookup: CDR1 SGHTS, CDR2 YDEGEE. V shed 4 bases and J shed 0 bases, with 14 bases lying between them. CDR3 sequence: CASSLGTGISNQPQHF. CDR3 sequence (DNA): TGTGCCAGCAGCCTCGGGACGGGAATTAGCAATCAGCCCCAGCATTTT.

This clone was detected once. The J gene is TRBJ2-2, the V gene TRBV9; D is undetermined. Trimming cost V 0 bases and J 6 bases, with 9 bases left between them. CDR1 SGDLS and CDR2 YYNGEE come from the germline V gene. CDR3 length equals 14 residues. Here the CDR3 DNA reads TGTGCCAGCAGCGTAGAGATCTACCCCGGGGAGCTGTTTTTT. Translation gives CASSVEIYPGELFF.

This clone is classed as medium-sized. The CDR3 sequence is CASAVTGENQPQHF. The CDR3 DNA follows: TGTGCCAGTGCCGTAACAGGGGAAAATCAGCCCCAGCATTTT. The chain joins TRBV19 to TRBJ1-5, with 7 bases that match TRBD1. Germline CDR1 LNHDA, CDR2 SQIVND (reference sequence). Trimming at V came to 8 bases and at J to 4 bases, leaving 8 bases not matched to a gene. CDR3 length equals 14 residues.

The chain carries TRBV7-9 and TRBJ2-7, with 9 bases that match TRBD1. Germline V CDR1 and CDR2: SEHNR, FQNEAQ (reference sequence). The CDR3 sequence is 15 residues long. The ends lost 5 bases at V and 4 bases at J; junction bases unmatched: 9. CDR3: CASSPTQDRGYEQYF. The CDR3 DNA sequence: TGTGCCAGCAGCCCGACGCAGGACAGGGGTTACGAGCAGTACTTC.

The chain has TRBV6-5 and TRBJ2-7; 7 nucleotides agree with TRBD1. The CDR3 totals 12 residues. Germline V CDR1 and CDR2: MNHEY, SVGAGI. V dropped 7 bases and J dropped 1; count of bases not matched to a gene: 1. The CDR3 here is CASTTGSYEQYF. As DNA, the CDR3 is TGTGCCAGCACGACAGGGTCCTACGAGCAGTACTTC.

The chain links TRBV6-6 to TRBJ1-3; no reliable D call. The CDR3 has 14 residues. V was trimmed by 7 bases and J by 8 bases, leaving 18 bases between them. In germline, CDR1 is MNHNY, CDR2 SVGAGI (reference sequence). In DNA, the CDR3 is TGTGCCAGCAACCCGACCGCCAGTGGGGACACCATATATTTT. Amino acids: CASNPTASGDTIYF.

The chain couples TRBV5-6 to TRBJ1-5; no firm D call. CDR1 is SGHDT, CDR2 YYEEEE, per germline. This CDR3 has 14 residues. V shed 2 bases and J shed 2 bases, with 8 bases lying between them. CDR3 protein: CASSFWARNQPQHF. The CDR3 bases are TGTGCCAGCAGCTTTTGGGCCCGCAATCAGCCCCAGCATTTT.

This chain joins TRBV24-1 and TRBJ1-1, with D perhaps TRBD1 (6 bases). V was pared by 4 bases and J by 5 bases, with 10 bases between. The CDR3 totals 13 residues. Germline-derived CDR1 and CDR2 are KGHDR and SFDVKD. The CDR3 bases are TGTGCCACCAGTGACACGACAGGTACTGAAGCTTTCTTT. This translates into CATSDTTGTEAFF.

The rearrangement uses TRBV7-3 and TRBJ2-5, with 9 bases fitting TRBD2. The CDR3 runs to 17 residues. Germline assignment: CDR1 SGHTA and CDR2 FQGTGA. The J segment lost 4 bases and the V segment lost 0 bases, leaving 9 bases of the junction unmatched. The CDR3 is CASSLTGGRAVRETQYF. The CDR3, as DNA: TGTGCCAGCAGCTTAACAGGCGGGAGGGCCGTTAGAGAGACCCAGTACTTC. Full variable domain (remainder filled in from reference TRBV7-3 and TRBJ2-5): GAGVSQTPSNKVTEKGKYVELRCDPISGHTALYWYRQSLGQGPEFLIYFQGTGAADDSGLPNDRFFAVRPEGSVSTLKIQRTERGDSAVYLCASSLTGGRAVRETQYFGPGTRLLVL.

The chain links TRBV27 to TRBJ2-1; D remains ambiguous. The germline V gene encodes CDR1 MNHEY and CDR2 SMNVEV (reference sequence). Between the trimmed V and J ends, which lost 5 bases and 2 bases, there was a span of 10 bases. This CDR3 region has 14 residues. The CDR3 is CASSQEPPYNEQFF. CDR3 nucleotide sequence: TGTGCCAGCAGTCAGGAACCCCCCTACAATGAGCAGTTCTTC.

This clone was picked up a small number of times. The chain has TRBV27 and TRBJ2-3; 8 nucleotides line up with TRBD2. Germline V gives CDR1 MNHEY, CDR2 SMNVEV (reference sequence). The CDR3 loop spans 15 amino acids. With 4 bases clipped from V and 1 base from J, the junction kept 4 bases outside the gene matches. CDR3 sequence: CASSSSGGGTDTQYF. CDR3 sequence (DNA): TGTGCCAGCAGTTCAAGCGGGGGCGGCACAGATACGCAGTATTTT.

The chain has TRBV12-3 or TRBV12-4 and TRBJ2-1, with D possibly TRBD2 on 5 matching bases. Deletions cut 3 bases from V and 7 bases from J, with 7 bases between. The CDR3 covers 12 residues. CDR3 in DNA: TGTGCCAGCAGTTTCGGCGGGAATGAGCAGTTCTTC. This gives the protein CASSFGGNEQFF.

The V and J genes are TRBV5-1 and TRBJ2-1, with D tentatively TRBD2 (7 bases). CDR1 is SGHRS and CDR2 is YFSETQ in the germline V gene. The CDR3 loop spans 14 amino acids. Deletions cut 4 bases from V and 5 bases from J, with 13 bases between. CDR3 sequence (DNA): TGCGCCAGCAGCCCAAGGGGGGGGAACAATGAGCAGTTCTTC. It encodes CASSPRGGNNEQFF. Based on the CDR3 plus reference TRBV5-1 and TRBJ2-1, the full variable domain is KAGVTQTPRYLIKTRGQQVTLSCSPISGHRSVSWYQQTPGQGLQFLFEYFSETQRNKGNFPGRFSGRQFSNSRSEMNVSTLELGDSALYLCASSPRGGNNEQFFGPGTRLTVL.

This clone was recorded only once. The CDR3 DNA is TGCGCCAGCAGCCAAGATTGGTGCCAGCAAATCTATGGCTACACCTTC. Its protein product is CASSQDWCQQIYGYTF. J is TRBJ1-2 and V is TRBV4-3; no clear D. Deletions cut 0 bases from V and 4 bases from J, with 15 bases between. The CDR3 loop spans 16 amino acids. CDR1 and CDR2 (germline): LGHNA, YSLEER.

The chain employs TRBV7-2 and TRBJ1-4; 7 bases are shared with TRBD1. V was clipped by 1 base and J by 8 bases; unmatched bases: 4. Germline CDR1 reads SGHTA; CDR2 reads FQGNSA. The CDR3 spans 14 residues. CDR3 sequence (DNA): TGTGCCAGCAGCTTAGACAGGGGAAGGGAAAAACTGTTTTTT. The encoded protein is CASSLDRGREKLFF.

The J gene is TRBJ2-2, the V gene TRBV11-2, with 14 bases aligning to TRBD2. The length of the CDR3 is 17 residues. CDR1 SGHAT and CDR2 FQNNGV come from the germline V gene. Trimming took 5 bases from V and 0 from J; bases not matched to a gene: 2. In nucleotides, the CDR3 is TGTGCCAGCAGCAGGACTAGCGGGGGGACGAACACCGGGGAGCTGTTTTTT. Amino acid sequence: CASSRTSGGTNTGELFF.

The genes are TRBV7-2 and TRBJ2-5, with TRBD1 identical over 10 bases. Germline CDR1 SGHTA, CDR2 FQGNSA. The CDR3 is 16 amino acids. Trimming cost V 6 bases and J 4 bases; bases outside gene matches: 11. CDR3: CASRLSDRGGGETQYF. As DNA, the CDR3 is TGTGCCAGCAGACTTTCGGACAGGGGGGGAGGAGAGACCCAGTACTTC.

V and J are TRBV11-2 and TRBJ2-1, with 9 nucleotides matching TRBD2. Trimming removed 3 bases from V and 7 bases from J; junction bases left unmatched: 13. This CDR3 is built from 17 residues. The germline V gene encodes CDR1 SGHAT and CDR2 FQNNGV. The CDR3 spells CASSLLWAGGPGNEQFF. In DNA form, the CDR3 reads TGTGCCAGCAGCTTGCTATGGGCGGGAGGGCCAGGTAATGAGCAGTTCTTC.

V usage is TRBV27 and J usage is TRBJ2-5; D possibly corresponds to TRBD2 (7 bases). The CDR3 is 15 residues long. From germline, CDR1 is MNHEY and CDR2 SMNVEV (reference sequence). V lost 10 bases and J 4 bases, leaving 22 bases between the germline ends. CDR3 region: CATRGGALGRETQYF. The CDR3 DNA follows: TGTGCCACTAGGGGGGGGGCGCTGGGAAGAGAGACCCAGTACTTC.